This entry lists 6 T cell receptor beta chains sequenced from one sample in a study of blood T cells in healthy people across ages. Together with a sample-barcoded 5' primer, a J-beta primer mix was included in a second PCR lasting about 6 to 11 cycles. A single record per CDR3 protein comes from TCRdb applying MiXCR to the 5' RACE reads. The sample consists of approximately 780,000 distinct CDR3 sequences, under 30% of them appearing once. The data were also submitted as part of a second study, on T cells of mothers and their children.

Material: blood. These receptors came from a boy aged 5-17 years in good health.

This clonotype was detected a few times. The junction does not match germline at one end; this may be a read error. The gene calls are TRBV7-9 and TRBJ1-1; D call uncertain. CDR1 and CDR2 (germline): SEHNR, FQNEAQ (reference sequence). This CDR3 spans 16 amino acids. The CDR3 DNA reads as TGTGCCAGCAGCTCCACTTCCGGACTCATGAACGCTGAAGCTTTCTTT. This translates into CASSSTSGLMNAEAFF.

The sample holds a few counts of this clonotype. This chain links TRBV3-1 with TRBJ2-2, with no clear D. Germline CDR1 reads LGHDT; CDR2 reads YNNKEL (reference sequence). V shed 0 bases and J shed 7 bases, with 6 bases lying between them. This CDR3 has 13 amino acids. CDR3 protein: CASSQEGIGELFF. In DNA form, the CDR3 reads TGTGCCAGCAGCCAAGAAGGGATCGGGGAGCTGTTTTTT.

V gene TRBV5-1 combines with J gene TRBJ1-1, with 9 bases fitting TRBD1. The junction had 4 bases not matched to a gene; V was cut back by 4 bases and J by 3 bases. CDR1 and CDR2 (germline): SGHRS, YFSETQ. This CDR3 contains 14 residues. CDR3 DNA sequence: TGCGCCAGCAGCCCGGGACAGGGATACACTGAAGCTTTCTTT. Its translation is CASSPGQGYTEAFF.

This clonotype was observed a handful of times. J is TRBJ2-3 and V is TRBV5-1; D is possibly TRBD1 (5 bases). The CDR3 sequence is 15 residues long. Germline V gene lookup returns CDR1 SGHRS and CDR2 YFSETQ. Between the trimmed V and J ends, which lost 1 base and 5 bases, there was a span of 14 bases. Here the CDR3 DNA reads TGCGCCAGCAGCTTGTTCAGACAGCAACAAGATACGCAGTATTTT. It encodes CASSLFRQQQDTQYF.

With respect to this clonotype: Mismatch with germline at one junction end may stem from a read error. The chain carries TRBV7-3 and TRBJ2-7; D is unresolved. The CDR3 length is 14 residues. The V gene's germline CDR1 is SGHTA and CDR2 FQGTGA. The CDR3 nucleotides read TGTGTCAGCAGCTTAAATGCAGCTACCTACGAGCAGTACTTC. Protein product: CVSSLNAATYEQYF.

This rearrangement joins TRBV27 to TRBJ2-1, with 9 bases fitting TRBD1. Germline CDR1 MNHEY, CDR2 SMNVEV (reference sequence). Losses at the gene ends were 5 bases for V and 7 bases for J; bases not matched to a gene: 6. The CDR3 has 14 residues. The CDR3 DNA reads as TGTGCCAGCAGTCCAGGACAGGGGCGGAATGAGCAGTTCTTC. Protein product: CASSPGQGRNEQFF.